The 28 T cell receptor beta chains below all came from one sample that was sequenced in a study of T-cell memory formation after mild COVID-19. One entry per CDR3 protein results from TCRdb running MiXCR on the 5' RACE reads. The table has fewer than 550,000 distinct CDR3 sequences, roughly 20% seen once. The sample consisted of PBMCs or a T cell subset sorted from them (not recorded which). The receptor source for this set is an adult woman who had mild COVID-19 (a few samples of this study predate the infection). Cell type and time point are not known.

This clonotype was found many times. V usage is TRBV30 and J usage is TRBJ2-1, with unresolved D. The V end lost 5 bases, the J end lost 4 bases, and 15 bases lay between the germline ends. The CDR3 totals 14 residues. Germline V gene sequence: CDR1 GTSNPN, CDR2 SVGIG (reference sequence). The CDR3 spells CAWAGRTPYNEQFF. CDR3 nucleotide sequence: TGTGCCTGGGCCGGCAGGACGCCATACAATGAGCAGTTCTTC.

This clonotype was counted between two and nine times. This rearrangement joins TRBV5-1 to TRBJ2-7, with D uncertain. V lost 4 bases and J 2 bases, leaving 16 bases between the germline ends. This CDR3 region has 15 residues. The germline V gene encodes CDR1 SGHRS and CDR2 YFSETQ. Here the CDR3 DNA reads TGCGCCAGCAGCATGACGTTTTCCCCGCCCTACGAGCAGTACTTC. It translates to CASSMTFSPPYEQYF.

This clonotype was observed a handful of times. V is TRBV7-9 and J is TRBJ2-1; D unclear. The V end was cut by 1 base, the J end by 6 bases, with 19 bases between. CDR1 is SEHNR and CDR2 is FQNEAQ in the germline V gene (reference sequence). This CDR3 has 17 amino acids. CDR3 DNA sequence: TGTGCCAGCAGCTTAGGGTCGTACCGTCGAGGTTTCAATGAGCAGTTCTTC. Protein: CASSLGSYRRGFNEQFF.

CDR3 bases: TGCAGTGCTAGACCCGGTTCGCATCAGACCGAGCAGTACTTC. Protein: CSARPGSHQTEQYF. This chain joins TRBV20-1 and TRBJ2-7; D call uncertain. CDR3 length: 14 amino acids. Germline CDR1 is DFQATT and CDR2 is SNEGSKA (reference sequence). The V gene lost 2 bases and the J gene lost 6 bases, with 17 bases spanning the gap.

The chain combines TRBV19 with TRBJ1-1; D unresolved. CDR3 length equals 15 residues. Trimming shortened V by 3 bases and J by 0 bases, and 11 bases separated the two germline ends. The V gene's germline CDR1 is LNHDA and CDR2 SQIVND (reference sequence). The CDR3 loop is CASSMDGRVNTEAFF. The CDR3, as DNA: TGTGCCAGTAGTATGGATGGGCGGGTGAACACTGAAGCTTTCTTT. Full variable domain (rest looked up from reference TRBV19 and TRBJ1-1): DGGITQSPKYLFRKEGQNVTLSCEQNLNHDAMYWYRQDPGQGLRLIYYSQIVNDFQKGDIAEGYSVSREKKESFPLTVTSAQKNPTAFYLCASSMDGRVNTEAFFGQGTRLTVV.

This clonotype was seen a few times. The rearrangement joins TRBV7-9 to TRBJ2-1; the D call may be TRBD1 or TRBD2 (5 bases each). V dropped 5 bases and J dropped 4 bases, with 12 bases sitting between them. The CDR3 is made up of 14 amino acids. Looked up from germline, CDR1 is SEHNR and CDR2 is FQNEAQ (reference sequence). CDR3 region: CASSGGHLYNEQFF. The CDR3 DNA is TGTGCCAGCAGCGGAGGACACCTTTACAATGAGCAGTTCTTC. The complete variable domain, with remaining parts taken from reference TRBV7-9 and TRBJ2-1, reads DTGVSQNPRHKITKRGQNVTFRCDPISEHNRLYWYRQTLGQGPEFLTYFQNEAQLEKSRLLSDRFSAERPKGSFSTLEIQRTEQGDSAMYLCASSGGHLYNEQFFGPGTRLTVL.

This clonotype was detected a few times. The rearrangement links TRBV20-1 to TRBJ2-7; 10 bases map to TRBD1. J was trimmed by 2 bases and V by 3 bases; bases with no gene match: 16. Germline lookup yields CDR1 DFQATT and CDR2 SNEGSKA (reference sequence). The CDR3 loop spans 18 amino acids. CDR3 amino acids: CSARGTGTGVIATYEQYF. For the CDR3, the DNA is TGCAGTGCTAGGGGTACCGGGACAGGGGTAATAGCGACCTACGAGCAGTACTTC.

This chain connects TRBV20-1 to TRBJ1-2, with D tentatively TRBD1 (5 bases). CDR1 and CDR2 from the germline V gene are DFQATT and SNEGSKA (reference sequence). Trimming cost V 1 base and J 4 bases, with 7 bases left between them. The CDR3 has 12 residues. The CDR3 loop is CSARGQLYGYTF. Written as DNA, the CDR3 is TGCAGTGCTAGAGGACAGCTCTATGGCTACACCTTC.

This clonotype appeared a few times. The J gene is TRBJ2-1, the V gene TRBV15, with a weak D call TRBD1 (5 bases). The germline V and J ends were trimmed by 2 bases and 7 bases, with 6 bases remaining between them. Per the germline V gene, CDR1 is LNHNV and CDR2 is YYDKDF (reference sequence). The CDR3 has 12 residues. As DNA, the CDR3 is TGTGCCACCAGCAGACAGGGTAATGAGCAGTTCTTC. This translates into CATSRQGNEQFF.

CDR3 region: CASSQDPRQRGNEQFF. The CDR3 DNA is TGTGCCAGCAGCCAAGATCCGCGACAGAGGGGCAATGAGCAGTTCTTC. The chain carries TRBV4-2 and TRBJ2-1; D could derive from TRBD1 or TRBD2 (5 bases each). Between the trimmed V and J ends, which lost 0 bases and 6 bases, there was a span of 15 bases. The CDR3 covers 16 residues. Germline CDR1 reads LGHNA; CDR2 reads YNFKEQ.

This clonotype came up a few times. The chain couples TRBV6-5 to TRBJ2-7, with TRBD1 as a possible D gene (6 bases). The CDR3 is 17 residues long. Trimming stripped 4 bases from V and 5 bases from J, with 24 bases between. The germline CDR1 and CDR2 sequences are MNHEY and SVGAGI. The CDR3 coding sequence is TGTGCCAGCAGTTCCATTTTCAGGGGCCCGTTGTTTAACGAGCAGTACTTC. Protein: CASSSIFRGPLFNEQYF.

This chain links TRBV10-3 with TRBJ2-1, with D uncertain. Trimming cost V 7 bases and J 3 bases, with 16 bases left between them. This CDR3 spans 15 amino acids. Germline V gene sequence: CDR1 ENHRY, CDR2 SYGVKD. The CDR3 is CAIMSGLPGYNEQFF. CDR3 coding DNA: TGTGCCATCATGTCAGGTCTCCCGGGCTACAATGAGCAGTTCTTC.

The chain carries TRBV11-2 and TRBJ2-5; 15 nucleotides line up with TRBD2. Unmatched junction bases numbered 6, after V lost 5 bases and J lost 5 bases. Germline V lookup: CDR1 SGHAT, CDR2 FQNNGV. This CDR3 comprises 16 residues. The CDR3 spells CASSAPGLAGGETQYF. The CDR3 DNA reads TGTGCCAGCAGCGCTCCGGGACTAGCGGGGGGTGAGACCCAGTACTTC. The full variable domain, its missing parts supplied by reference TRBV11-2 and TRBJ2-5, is EAGVAQSPRYKIIEKRQSVAFWCNPISGHATLYWYQQILGQGPKLLIQFQNNGVVDDSQLPKDRFSAERLKGVDSTLKIQPAKLEDSAVYLCASSAPGLAGGETQYFGPGTRLLVL.

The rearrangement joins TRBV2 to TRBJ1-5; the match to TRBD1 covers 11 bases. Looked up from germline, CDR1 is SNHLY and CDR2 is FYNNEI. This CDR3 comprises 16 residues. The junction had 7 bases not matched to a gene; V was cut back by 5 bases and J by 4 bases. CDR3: CASSSGQGAMNQPQHF. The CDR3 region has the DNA TGTGCCAGCAGTTCCGGACAGGGGGCGATGAATCAGCCCCAGCATTTT.

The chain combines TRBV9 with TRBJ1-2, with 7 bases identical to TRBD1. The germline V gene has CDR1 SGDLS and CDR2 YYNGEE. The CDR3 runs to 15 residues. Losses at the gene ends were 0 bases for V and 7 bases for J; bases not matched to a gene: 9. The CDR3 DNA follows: TGTGCCAGCAGCGTAGATGCGGACAGGTGTTCTGGCTACACCTTC. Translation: CASSVDADRCSGYTF.

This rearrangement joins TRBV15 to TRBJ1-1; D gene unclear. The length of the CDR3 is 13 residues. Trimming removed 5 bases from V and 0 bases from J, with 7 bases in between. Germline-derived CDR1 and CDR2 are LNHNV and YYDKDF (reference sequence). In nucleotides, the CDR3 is TGTGCCACCAGCCGGGGAGTGAACACTGAAGCTTTCTTT. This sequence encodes CATSRGVNTEAFF.

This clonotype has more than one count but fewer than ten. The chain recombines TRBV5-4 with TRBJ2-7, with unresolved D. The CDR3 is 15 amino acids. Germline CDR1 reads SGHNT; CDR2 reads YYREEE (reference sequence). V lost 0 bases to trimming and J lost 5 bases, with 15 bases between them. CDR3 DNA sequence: TGTGCCAGCAGCTTGGAGGTCAGTACGAAGGACGAGCAGTACTTC. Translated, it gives CASSLEVSTKDEQYF. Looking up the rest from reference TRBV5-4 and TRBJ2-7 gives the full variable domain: ETGVTQSPTHLIKTRGQQVTLRCSSQSGHNTVSWYQQALGQGPQFIFQYYREEENGRGNFPPRFSGLQFPNYSSELNVNALELDDSALYLCASSLEVSTKDEQYFGPGTRLTVT.

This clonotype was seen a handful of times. The CDR3 is CAWSVAGNQPQHF. DNA of the CDR3: TGTGCCTGGAGTGTAGCCGGGAATCAGCCCCAGCATTTT. The gene calls are TRBV30 and TRBJ1-5; D not resolved. CDR3 length equals 13 residues. The V end lost 0 bases, the J end lost 4 bases, and 7 bases lay between the germline ends. Germline V CDR1 and CDR2: GTSNPN, SVGIG (reference sequence). The whole variable domain, filled in from reference TRBV30 and TRBJ1-5, reads SQTIHQWPATLVQPVGSPLSLECTVEGTSNPNLYWYRQAAGRGLQLLFYSVGIGQISSEVPQNLSASRPQDRQFILSSKKLLLSDSGFYLCAWSVAGNQPQHFGDGTRLSIL.

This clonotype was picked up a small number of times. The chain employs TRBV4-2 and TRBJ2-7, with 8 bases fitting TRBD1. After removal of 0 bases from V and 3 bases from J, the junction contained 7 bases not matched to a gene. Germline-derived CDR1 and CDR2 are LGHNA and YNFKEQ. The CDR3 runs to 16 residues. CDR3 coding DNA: TGTGCCAGCAGCCAAGATTTGGCAGGGGGCAACTACGAGCAGTACTTC. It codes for CASSQDLAGGNYEQYF.

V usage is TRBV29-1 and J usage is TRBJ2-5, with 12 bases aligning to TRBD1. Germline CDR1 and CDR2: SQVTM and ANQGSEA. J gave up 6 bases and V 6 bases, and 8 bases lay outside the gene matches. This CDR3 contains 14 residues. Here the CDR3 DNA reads TGCAGCGTGGGACCGGGACAGGGGGCCAAGACCCAGTACTTC. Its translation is CSVGPGQGAKTQYF.

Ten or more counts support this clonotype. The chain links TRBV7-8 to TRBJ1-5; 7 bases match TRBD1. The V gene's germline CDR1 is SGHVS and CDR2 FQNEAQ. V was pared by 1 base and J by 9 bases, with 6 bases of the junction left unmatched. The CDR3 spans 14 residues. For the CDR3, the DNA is TGTGCCAGCAGCTTAGGGACAGGTACCGGGCCCCAGCATTTT. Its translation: CASSLGTGTGPQHF.

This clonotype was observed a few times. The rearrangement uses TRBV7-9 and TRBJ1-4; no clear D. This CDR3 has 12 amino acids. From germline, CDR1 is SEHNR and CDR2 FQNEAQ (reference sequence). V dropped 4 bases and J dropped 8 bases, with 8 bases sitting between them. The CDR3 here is CASSSPVEKLFF. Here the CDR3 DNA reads TGTGCCAGCAGCTCCCCGGTCGAAAAACTGTTTTTT. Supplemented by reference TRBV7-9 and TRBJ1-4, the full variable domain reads DTGVSQNPRHKITKRGQNVTFRCDPISEHNRLYWYRQTLGQGPEFLTYFQNEAQLEKSRLLSDRFSAERPKGSFSTLEIQRTEQGDSAMYLCASSSPVEKLFFGSGTQLSVL.

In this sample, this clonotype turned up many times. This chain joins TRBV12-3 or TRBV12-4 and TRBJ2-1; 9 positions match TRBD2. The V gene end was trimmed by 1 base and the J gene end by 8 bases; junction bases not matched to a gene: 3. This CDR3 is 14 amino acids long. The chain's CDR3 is CASSLVAGVHEQFF. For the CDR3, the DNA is TGTGCCAGCAGTTTAGTAGCGGGAGTACATGAGCAGTTCTTC.

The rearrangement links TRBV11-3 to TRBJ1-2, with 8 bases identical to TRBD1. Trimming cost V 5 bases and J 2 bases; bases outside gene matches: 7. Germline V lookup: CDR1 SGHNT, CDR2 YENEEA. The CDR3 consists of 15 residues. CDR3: CASSDRGAGNYGYTF. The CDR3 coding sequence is TGTGCCAGCAGCGACAGGGGCGCGGGAAACTATGGCTACACCTTC.

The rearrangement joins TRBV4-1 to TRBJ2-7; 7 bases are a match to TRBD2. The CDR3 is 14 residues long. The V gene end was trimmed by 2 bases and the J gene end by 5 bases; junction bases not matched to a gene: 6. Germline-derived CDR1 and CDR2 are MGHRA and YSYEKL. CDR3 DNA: TGCGCCAGCAGCCAAACCGGGACTACCGACGAGCAGTACTTC. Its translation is CASSQTGTTDEQYF.

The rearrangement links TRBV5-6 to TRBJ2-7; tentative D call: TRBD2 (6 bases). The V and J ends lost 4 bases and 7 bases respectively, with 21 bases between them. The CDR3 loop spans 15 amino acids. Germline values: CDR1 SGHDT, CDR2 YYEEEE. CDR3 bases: TGTGCCAGCAGCGGACAATTGGGACTGTCTAAAGAGCAGTACTTC. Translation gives CASSGQLGLSKEQYF.

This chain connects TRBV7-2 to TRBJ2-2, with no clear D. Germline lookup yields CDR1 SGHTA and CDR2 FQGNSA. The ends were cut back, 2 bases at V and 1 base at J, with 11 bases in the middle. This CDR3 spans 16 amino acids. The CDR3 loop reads CASSLSLRVNTGELFF. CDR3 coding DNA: TGTGCCAGCAGCTTATCCCTCCGTGTGAACACCGGGGAGCTGTTTTTT.

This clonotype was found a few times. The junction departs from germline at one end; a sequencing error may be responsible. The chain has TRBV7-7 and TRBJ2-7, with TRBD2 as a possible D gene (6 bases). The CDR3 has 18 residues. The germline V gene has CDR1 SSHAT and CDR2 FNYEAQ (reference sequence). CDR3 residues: CASSLALAGKRSSYEQYF. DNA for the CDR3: TGTGCTAGCAGCTTAGCTCTTGCGGGGAAAAGGAGCTCCTACGAGCAGTACTTC.